The source of this T cell receptor beta chain is a study of shared clonotypes between healthy human individuals. Study-level information: The study used three CD4 naive, three CD4 memory, two CD8 naive and one CD8 memory plate per donor.

With regard to this clone: Its target is not known.

Sorted-subset replicate PCRs used roughly 210 ng of genomic DNA. This amount corresponded to 30,000 to 35,000 T cell genomes. Clones were sequenced by immunoSEQ multiplex PCR, and TCRdb holds only the in-frame ones, with some missing. The sample lists more than 400,000 clones, roughly 95% occurring once. The germline V gene encodes CDR1 ENHRY and CDR2 SYGVKD. V lost 6 bases, J lost 4 bases, and 7 bases stayed unmatched. The CDR3 is made up of 16 amino acids. Study results and limitations: When compared with the clonotypes that were shared by all four sorted-subset donors, the non-shared clonotypes turned out to have lower generation probabilities. Rarefaction demonstrated incomplete sorted-subset sequencing despite large depth.

This receptor was obtained from a woman aged 25 to 39 in good health. Sequencing input: naive CD4+ T cells sorted from blood. Subset specified: CD45RA+ positively selected. The gene calls are TRBV10-3 and TRBJ2-3; 13 bases are shared with TRBD2. The DNA of the CDR3 is TGTGCCATCAGGGGAGGACTAGCGGGAGTTTCAGATACGCAGTATTTT. As protein: CAIRGGLAGVSDTQYF.